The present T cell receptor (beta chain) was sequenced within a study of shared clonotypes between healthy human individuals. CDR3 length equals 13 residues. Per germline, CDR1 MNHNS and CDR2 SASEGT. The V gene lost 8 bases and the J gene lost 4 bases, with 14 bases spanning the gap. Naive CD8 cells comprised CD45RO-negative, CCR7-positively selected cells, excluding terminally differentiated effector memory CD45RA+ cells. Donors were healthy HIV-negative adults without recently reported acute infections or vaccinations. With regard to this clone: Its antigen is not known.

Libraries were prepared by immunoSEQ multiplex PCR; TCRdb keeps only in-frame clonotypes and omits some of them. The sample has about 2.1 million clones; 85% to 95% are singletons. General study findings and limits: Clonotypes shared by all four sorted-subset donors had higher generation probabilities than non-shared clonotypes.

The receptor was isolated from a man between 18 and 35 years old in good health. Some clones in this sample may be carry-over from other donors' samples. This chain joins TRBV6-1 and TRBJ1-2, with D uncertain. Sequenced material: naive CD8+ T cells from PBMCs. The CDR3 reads CASVMGRRYGYTF. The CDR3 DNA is TGTGCCAGCGTGATGGGCAGACGCTATGGCTACACCTTC.